The 14 T cell receptor beta chains below were found in one sample sequenced in a study of CD8 T cells in Susac syndrome. Random-hexamer reverse transcription was applied to roughly 0.5 to 1 ug RNA. Each CDR3 protein gets one entry after TCRdb re-called the immunoSEQ multiplex PCR reads with MiXCR. This table has 120,000 to 150,000 distinct CDR3 sequences, roughly 94% appearing once. The sequencing sample was made of CD8+ T cells from PBMCs. The source is a human donor in good health.

The chain uses TRBV6-5 and TRBJ1-1, with TRBD1 matching over 8 bases. The CDR3 contains 14 residues. V gave up 5 bases and J gave up 5 bases; unmatched junction bases: 7. Germline values: CDR1 MNHEY, CDR2 SVGAGI. The CDR3 nucleotides read TGTGCCAGCAGTCGACAGGGGTCCATAACTGAAGCTTTCTTT. Translated, it gives CASSRQGSITEAFF.

This clonotype was detected once. The chain is built from TRBV20-1 and TRBJ2-1, with D possibly matching TRBD1 (6 bases). The CDR3 is 12 amino acids. CDR1 is DFQATT and CDR2 is SNEGSKA in the germline V gene (reference sequence). Trimming cost V 6 bases and J 8 bases, with 14 bases left between them. The CDR3 DNA is TGCAGTGCGAGATTTAGGGGGTATGAGCAGTTCTTC. Protein: CSARFRGYEQFF.

This chain connects TRBV7-6 to TRBJ2-3; possibly TRBD2 for D (5 bases). Germline V gene data show CDR1 as SGHVS and CDR2 as FNYEAQ. The CDR3 is made up of 14 amino acids. V was clipped by 5 bases and J by 5 bases, with 14 bases between them. In DNA form, the CDR3 reads TGTGCCAGCAGCCCTGATCCCGGAGGAGATACGCAGTATTTT. It encodes CASSPDPGGDTQYF.

The chain carries TRBV7-9 and TRBJ2-2, with D possibly TRBD2 on 5 matching bases. This CDR3 contains 15 residues. Trimming left V 3 bases short and J 1 base short, with 9 bases between. The germline gives CDR1 SEHNR, CDR2 FQNEAQ (reference sequence). CDR3 sequence (DNA): TGTGCCAGCAGCTTTTCGAGCGGGAACACCGGGGAGCTGTTTTTT. Its translation is CASSFSSGNTGELFF.

This clonotype was seen just once. J is TRBJ1-3 and V is TRBV9; 8 positions match TRBD1. The germline CDR1 and CDR2 sequences are SGDLS and YYNGEE. The V segment lost 3 bases and the J segment 0 bases; nucleotides outside the gene matches: 5. The CDR3 is made up of 16 amino acids. DNA of the CDR3: TGTGCCAGCAGCGAGGACAGGGACATCTCTGGAAACACCATATATTTT. Its protein is CASSEDRDISGNTIYF. The full variable domain, rest sourced from reference TRBV9 and TRBJ1-3, is DSGVTQTPKHLITATGQRVTLRCSPRSGDLSVYWYQQSLDQGLQFLIQYYNGEERAKGNILERFSAQQFPDLHSELNLSSLELGDSALYFCASSEDRDISGNTIYFGEGSWLTVV.

The chain employs TRBV20-1 and TRBJ2-7, with a possible D match to TRBD2 (5 bases). The V gene's germline CDR1 is DFQATT and CDR2 SNEGSKA (reference sequence). The ends were cut back, 0 bases at V and 2 bases at J, with 8 bases in the middle. The CDR3 sequence is 13 residues long. The CDR3 DNA reads as TGCAGTGCTAGAGATGTACTAGCCTACGAGCAGTACTTC. This translates into CSARDVLAYEQYF.

V usage is TRBV7-9 and J usage is TRBJ2-7; D gene unclear. Germline V gives CDR1 SEHNR, CDR2 FQNEAQ (reference sequence). This CDR3 comprises 14 residues. With 6 bases removed from V and 0 bases from J, the gap between germline ends came to 12 bases. The CDR3 loop is CASSSPVSSYEQYF. The CDR3 DNA sequence: TGTGCCAGCAGTTCGCCCGTGAGCTCCTACGAGCAGTACTTC.

J is TRBJ2-5 and V is TRBV5-1; D is ambiguous. The CDR3 is 17 residues long. The germline gives CDR1 SGHRS, CDR2 YFSETQ. Trimming stripped 0 bases from V and 1 base from J, with 16 bases between. The CDR3 DNA reads as TGCGCCAGCAGCTTGGAAGGAAGATGGCGAACCCAAGAGACCCAGTACTTC. Its protein is CASSLEGRWRTQETQYF.

J is TRBJ2-4 and V is TRBV29-1; 7 bases map to TRBD1. Germline CDR1 reads SQVTM; CDR2 reads ANQGSEA. CDR3 length: 12 amino acids. Trimming at V came to 7 bases and at J to 5 bases, leaving 5 bases not matched to a gene. The CDR3 spells CSARTGENIQYF. In DNA form, the CDR3 reads TGCAGCGCACGGACAGGCGAAAACATTCAGTACTTC.

The V gene is TRBV19, the J gene TRBJ2-1; D gene uncertain. V lost 4 bases and J lost 7, with 8 bases in between. Germline-derived CDR1 and CDR2 are LNHDA and SQIVND (reference sequence). This CDR3 is built from 12 residues. Here the CDR3 DNA reads TGTGCCAGTAGTACTCTAGGGAATGAGCAGTTCTTC. It translates to CASSTLGNEQFF.

In its sample, this clonotype was seen a few times. The V and J genes are TRBV29-1 and TRBJ2-1; TRBD2 matches 12 bases. The junction had 2 bases not matched to a gene; V was cut back by 4 bases and J by 4 bases. The CDR3 is made up of 14 amino acids. Germline CDR1 SQVTM, CDR2 ANQGSEA. The CDR3: CSVGGTSGYNEQFF. The CDR3 nucleotides are TGCAGCGTTGGCGGGACTAGCGGGTACAATGAGCAGTTCTTC.

The J gene is TRBJ2-6, the V gene TRBV19; D not certain. In germline, CDR1 is LNHDA, CDR2 SQIVND (reference sequence). The CDR3 covers 13 residues. V was pared by 6 bases and J by 0 bases, with 3 bases between. CDR3 sequence reads: CASRNSGANVLTF. The DNA of the CDR3 is TGTGCCAGTAGGAACTCTGGGGCCAACGTCCTGACTTTC.

V is TRBV29-1 and J is TRBJ1-1, with D unresolved. This CDR3 is 13 amino acids long. The germline CDR1 and CDR2 sequences are SQVTM and ANQGSEA. Written as DNA, the CDR3 is TGCGCAAGTTCCGGGCCCCAGAACACTGAAGCTTTCTTT. This gives the protein CASSGPQNTEAFF.

The chain recombines TRBV28 with TRBJ1-2; no clear D. V lost 7 bases, J lost 5 bases, and 11 bases lay in between. The CDR3 is made up of 12 amino acids. Germline V lookup: CDR1 MDHEN, CDR2 SYDVKM. The CDR3 coding sequence is TGTGCCAGCACGGCAGGACTTTATGGCTACACCTTC. It codes for CASTAGLYGYTF.